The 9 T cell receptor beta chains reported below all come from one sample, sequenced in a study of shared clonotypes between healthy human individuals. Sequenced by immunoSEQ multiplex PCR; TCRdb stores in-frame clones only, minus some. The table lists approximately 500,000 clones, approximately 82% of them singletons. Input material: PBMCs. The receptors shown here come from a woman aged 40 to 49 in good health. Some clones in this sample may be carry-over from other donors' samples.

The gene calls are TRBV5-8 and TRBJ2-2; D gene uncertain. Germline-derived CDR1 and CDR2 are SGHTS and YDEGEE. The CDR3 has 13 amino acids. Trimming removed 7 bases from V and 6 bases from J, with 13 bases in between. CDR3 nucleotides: TGTGCCAGCTTCGGATACTCCTCCGGGGAGCTGTTTTTT. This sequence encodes CASFGYSSGELFF.

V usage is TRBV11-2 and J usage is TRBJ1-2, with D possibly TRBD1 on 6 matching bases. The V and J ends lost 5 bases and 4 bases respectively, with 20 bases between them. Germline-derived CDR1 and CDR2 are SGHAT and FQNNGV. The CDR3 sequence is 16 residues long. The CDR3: CASSAEGGARGYGYTF. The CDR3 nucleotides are TGTGCCAGCAGCGCAGAGGGGGGGGCGCGCGGCTATGGCTACACCTTC.

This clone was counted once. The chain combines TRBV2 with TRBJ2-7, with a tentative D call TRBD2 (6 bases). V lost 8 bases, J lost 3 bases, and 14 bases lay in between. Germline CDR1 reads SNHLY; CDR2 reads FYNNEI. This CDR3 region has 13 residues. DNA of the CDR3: TGTGCCAGCGCCCCCGGGACTCTCTACGAGCAGTACTTC. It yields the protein CASAPGTLYEQYF.

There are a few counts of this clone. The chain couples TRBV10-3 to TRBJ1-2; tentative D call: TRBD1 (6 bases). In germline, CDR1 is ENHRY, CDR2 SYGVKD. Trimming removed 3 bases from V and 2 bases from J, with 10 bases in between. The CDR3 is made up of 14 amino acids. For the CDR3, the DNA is TGTGCCATCAGTGACAGGGGTCCCAACTATGGCTACACCTTC. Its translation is CAISDRGPNYGYTF.

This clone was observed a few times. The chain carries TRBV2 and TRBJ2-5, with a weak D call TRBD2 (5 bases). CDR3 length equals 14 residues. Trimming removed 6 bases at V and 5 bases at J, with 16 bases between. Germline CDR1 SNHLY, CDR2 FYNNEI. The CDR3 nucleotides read TGTGCCAGCAGAACCCCAGCGGACGGGGAGACCCAGTACTTC. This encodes CASRTPADGETQYF.

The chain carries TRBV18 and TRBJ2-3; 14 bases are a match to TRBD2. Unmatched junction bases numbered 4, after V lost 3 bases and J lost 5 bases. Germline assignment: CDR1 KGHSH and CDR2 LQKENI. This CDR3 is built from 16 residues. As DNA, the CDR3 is TGTGCCAGCTCACCCGGGACTAGCGGGAGTATAGATACGCAGTATTTT. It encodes CASSPGTSGSIDTQYF.

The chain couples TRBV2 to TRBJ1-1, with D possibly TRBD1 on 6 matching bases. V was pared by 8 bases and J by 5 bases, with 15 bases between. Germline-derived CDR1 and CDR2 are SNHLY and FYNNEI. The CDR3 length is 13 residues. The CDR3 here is CASGRGGDTEAFF. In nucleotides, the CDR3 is TGTGCCAGCGGGAGGGGGGGTGATACTGAAGCTTTCTTT.

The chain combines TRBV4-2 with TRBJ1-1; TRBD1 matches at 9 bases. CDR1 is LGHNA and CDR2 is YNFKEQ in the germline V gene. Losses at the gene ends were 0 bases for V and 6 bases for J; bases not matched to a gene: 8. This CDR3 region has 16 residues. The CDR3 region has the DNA TGTGCCAGCAGCCAAGATAGAGGACAGGGGTTAGCTGAAGCTTTCTTT. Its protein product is CASSQDRGQGLAEAFF.

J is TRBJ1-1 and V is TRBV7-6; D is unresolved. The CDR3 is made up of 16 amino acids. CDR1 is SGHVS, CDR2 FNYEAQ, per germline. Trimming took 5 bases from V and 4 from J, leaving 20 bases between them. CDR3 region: CASSPPGIRAGTEAFF. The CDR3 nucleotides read TGTGCCAGCAGCCCCCCGGGGATCCGAGCTGGCACTGAAGCTTTCTTT. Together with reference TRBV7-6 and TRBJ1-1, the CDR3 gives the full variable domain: GAGVSQSPRYKVTKRGQDVALRCDPISGHVSLYWYRQALGQGPEFLTYFNYEAQQDKSGLPNDRFSAERPEGSISTLTIQRTEQRDSAMYRCASSPPGIRAGTEAFFGQGTRLTVV.